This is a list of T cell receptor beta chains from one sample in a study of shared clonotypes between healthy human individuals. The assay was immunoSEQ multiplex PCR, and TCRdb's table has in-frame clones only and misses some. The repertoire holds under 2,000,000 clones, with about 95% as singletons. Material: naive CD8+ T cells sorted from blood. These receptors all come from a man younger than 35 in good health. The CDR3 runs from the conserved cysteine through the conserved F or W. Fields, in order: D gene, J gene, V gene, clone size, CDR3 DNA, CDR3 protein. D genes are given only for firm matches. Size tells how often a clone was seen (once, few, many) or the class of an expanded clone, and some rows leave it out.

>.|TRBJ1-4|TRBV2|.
TGTGCCAGCAGGGAACAGGGTGGCTCTGAAAAACTGTTTTTT
CASREQGGSEKLFF
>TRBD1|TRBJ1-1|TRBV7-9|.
TGTGCCAGCAGCTTAGCGAGGACAGGGGTTGACACTGAAGCTTTCTTT
CASSLARTGVDTEAFF
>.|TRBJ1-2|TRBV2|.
TGTGCCAGATCTGACCCCGGGAGTGGGGAGACATACACCTTC
CARSDPGSGETYTF
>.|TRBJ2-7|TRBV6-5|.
TGTGCCAGCAACCTATCCCCGGGGTCCGAGCAGTACTTC
CASNLSPGSEQYF
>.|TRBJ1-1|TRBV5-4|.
TGTGCCAGCAGCTGGGATGGGGGTGCTAACACTGAAGCTTTCTTT
CASSWDGGANTEAFF
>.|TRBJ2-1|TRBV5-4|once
TGTGCCACCGCCGACACCGAAACCTACAATGAGCAGTTCTTC
CATADTETYNEQFF
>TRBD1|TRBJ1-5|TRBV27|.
TGTGCCAGCAGTTTACGGACAGGGAATCAGCCCCAGCATTTT
CASSLRTGNQPQHF
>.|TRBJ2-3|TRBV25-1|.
TGTGCCAGCAGTTCTTCTCCAGTCCCAGATACGCAGTATTTT
CASSSSPVPDTQYF
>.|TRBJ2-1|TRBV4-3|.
TGCGCCAGCAGCCCCCTAGGGGGTTATGAGCAGTTCTTC
CASSPLGGYEQFF
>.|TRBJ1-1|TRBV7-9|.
TGTGCCAGCAGCTTGGGGAGCGCTGAAGCTTTCTTT
CASSLGSAEAFF
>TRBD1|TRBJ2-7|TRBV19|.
TGTGCCAGTAGTATAGAAGACAGGGGACCATACGAGCAGTACTTC
CASSIEDRGPYEQYF
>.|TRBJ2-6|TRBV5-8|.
TGTGCCAGCAGCTTGGGGGTAGTGTACTCTGGGGCCAACGTCCTGACTTTC
CASSLGVVYSGANVLTF
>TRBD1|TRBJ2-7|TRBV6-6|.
TGTGCCAGCAGTGACCGACAGGGCCCGTACGAGCAGTACTTC
CASSDRQGPYEQYF
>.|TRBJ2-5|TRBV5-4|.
TGTGCCAGCAGCTCTTCAGGGGGGGGCTGGGAGACCCAGTACTTC
CASSSSGGGWETQYF
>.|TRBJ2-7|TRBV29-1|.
TGCAGCGTTGTTGGGTTAGACACCTACGAGCAGTACTTC
CSVVGLDTYEQYF
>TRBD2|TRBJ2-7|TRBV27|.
TGTGCCAGCAGTGCTGGTCCCGGGACTAGCAGAGAGCAGTACTTC
CASSAGPGTSREQYF
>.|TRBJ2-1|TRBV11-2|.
TGTGCCAGCAGCTTAGGGAGAGGGCCCCCCTACAATGAGCAGTTCTTC
CASSLGRGPPYNEQFF
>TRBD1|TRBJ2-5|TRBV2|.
TGTGCCAGCACCGGGACAGTACAAGAGACCCAGTACTTC
CASTGTVQETQYF
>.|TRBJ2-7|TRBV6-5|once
TGTGCCAGCACTTTAAGGGATTGGAACGAGCAGTACTTC
CASTLRDWNEQYF
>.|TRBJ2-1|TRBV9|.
TGTGCCAGCAGCGTAGGGTCCCGGGGGAACAATGAGCAGTTCTTC
CASSVGSRGNNEQFF
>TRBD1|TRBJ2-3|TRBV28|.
TGTGCCAGCAGTCCGCGGGACAGGGGGGCAGATACGCAGTATTTT
CASSPRDRGADTQYF
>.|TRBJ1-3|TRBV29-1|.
TGCAGCGTTGAAGATGAGCCAGGGCCAGGAAACACCATATATTTT
CSVEDEPGPGNTIYF
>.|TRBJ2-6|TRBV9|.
TGTGCCAGCAGCTCCTCGTCCTTTGGGGCCAACGTCCTGACTTTC
CASSSSSFGANVLTF
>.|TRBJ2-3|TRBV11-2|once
TGTGCCAGCAGCTTGGGATTGGACACAGATACGCAGTATTTT
CASSLGLDTDTQYF
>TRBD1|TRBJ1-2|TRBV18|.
TGTGCCAGCTCACCCACCGACAGGGGGCATGACTATGGCTACACCTTC
CASSPTDRGHDYGYTF
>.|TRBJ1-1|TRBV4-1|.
TGCGCCAGCAGCCCCAGACAGGTAGAAGACACTGAAGCTTTCTTT
CASSPRQVEDTEAFF
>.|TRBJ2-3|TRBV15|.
TGTGCCACCAGCAGAGGTGGGACCGAACGAGATACGCAGTATTTT
CATSRGGTERDTQYF
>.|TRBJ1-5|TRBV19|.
TGTGCCAGTAGTATCGACCCAAATCAGCCCCAGCATTTT
CASSIDPNQPQHF
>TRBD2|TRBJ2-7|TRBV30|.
TGTGCCTGGAGTGCCCCCGGGACTAGCGGTTACGAGCAGTACTTC
CAWSAPGTSGYEQYF
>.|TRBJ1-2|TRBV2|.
TGTGCCAGCAGTGTCGGGCAGGGAAGTTTTGGCTACACCTTC
CASSVGQGSFGYTF
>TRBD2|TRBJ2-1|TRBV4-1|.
TGCGCCAGCCGTCAAGCGGGAGGGCCGGATGAGCAGTTCTTC
CASRQAGGPDEQFF
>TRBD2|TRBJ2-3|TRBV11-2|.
TGTGCCAGCAGCTTACCGGCGGGAGGTAGCACAGATACGCAGTATTTT
CASSLPAGGSTDTQYF
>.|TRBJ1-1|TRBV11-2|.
TGTGCCAGCAGCCATGGGGGGGGAAGGACTGAAGCTTTCTTT
CASSHGGGRTEAFF
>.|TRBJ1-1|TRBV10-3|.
TGTGCCATCGAGGACGCTAACACTGAAGCTTTCTTT
CAIEDANTEAFF
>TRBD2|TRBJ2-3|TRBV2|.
TGTGCCAGCAGATGGGGAACTAGCGGGGATACGCAGTATTTT
CASRWGTSGDTQYF
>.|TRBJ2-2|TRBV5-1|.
TGCGCCAGCAGCTTGGCTTCCGGGGAGCTGTTTTTT
CASSLASGELFF
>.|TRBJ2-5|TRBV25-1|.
TGTGCCAGCAGTGAGCTGGGGGTAGGTGAGACCCAGTACTTC
CASSELGVGETQYF
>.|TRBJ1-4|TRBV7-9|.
TGTGCCAGCAGCTTACGCGACCGTTATGAAAAACTGTTTTTT
CASSLRDRYEKLFF
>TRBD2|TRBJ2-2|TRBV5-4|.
TGTGCCAGCACGACTAGCGGGACCGGGGAGCTGTTTTTT
CASTTSGTGELFF
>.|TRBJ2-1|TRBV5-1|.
TGCGCCAGCACCTCGGACAGCTACTACAATGAGCAGTTCTTC
CASTSDSYYNEQFF
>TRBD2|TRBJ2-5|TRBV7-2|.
TGTGCCAGCAGCTTAGAACGGGGGGGCCGGGGGACCCAGTACTTC
CASSLERGGRGTQYF
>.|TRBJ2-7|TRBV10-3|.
TGTGCCATCAGTGAGTGGGACACTTTTTCCTACGAGCAGTACTTC
CAISEWDTFSYEQYF
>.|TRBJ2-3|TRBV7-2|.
TGTGCCAGCAGCTTATGGGGCAGGAACACAGATACGCAGTATTTT
CASSLWGRNTDTQYF
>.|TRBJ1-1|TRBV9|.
TGTGCCAGCAGCCACGGGACGGATGAGCCTAACACTGAAGCTTTCTTT
CASSHGTDEPNTEAFF
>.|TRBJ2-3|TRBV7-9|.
TGTGCCAGCAGCGAGACTAGGGGCACAGATACGCAGTATTTT
CASSETRGTDTQYF
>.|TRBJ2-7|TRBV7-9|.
TGTGCCAGCAGCGCGCCGGCCCTCTCCTACGAGCAGTACTTC
CASSAPALSYEQYF
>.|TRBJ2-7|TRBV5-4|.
TGTGCCAGCAGCTCGGGGGACGCCGGTCCCTACGAGCAGTACTTC
CASSSGDAGPYEQYF
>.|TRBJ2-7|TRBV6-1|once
TGTGCCAGCAGTGACCAAATTAGCTCCTACGAGCAGTACTTC
CASSDQISSYEQYF
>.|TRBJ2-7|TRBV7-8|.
TGTGCCAGCAGCCCAGGGGGGTACGAGCAGTACTTC
CASSPGGYEQYF
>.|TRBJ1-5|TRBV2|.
TGTGCCAGCAGTGAAGCGGAGGACCCTGGGACCCAGCCCCAGCATTTT
CASSEAEDPGTQPQHF
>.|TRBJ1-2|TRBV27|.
TGTGCCAGCAGTTTAGGTTGGGCAGAGAGTAACTATGGCTACACCTTC
CASSLGWAESNYGYTF
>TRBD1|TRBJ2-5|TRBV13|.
TGTGCCAGCAGCTGGCAACGACAGGGGCGGGGAGAGACCCAGTACTTC
CASSWQRQGRGETQYF
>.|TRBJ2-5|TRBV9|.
TGTGCCAGCAGCAGGGGGGCAGAAGAGACCCAGTACTTC
CASSRGAEETQYF